A selection of T cell receptor beta chains follows, all from one sample in a study of CD8 T cells in Susac syndrome. TCRdb re-called the immunoSEQ multiplex PCR reads through MiXCR, storing one row per CDR3 protein. The table lists about 83,000 distinct CDR3 sequences, around 96% of them singletons. Sequenced input: CD8+ T cells from PBMCs. The origin of the receptors is a human donor with Susac syndrome. The CDR3 runs from the conserved cysteine through the conserved F or W. The order of the fields is V gene, J gene, D gene, CDR3 DNA, CDR3 protein. D genes are given only for firm matches.

TRBV9	TRBJ2-2	NA	TGTGCCAGCAGCGTCATGACCGGGGAGCTGTTTTTT	CASSVMTGELFF
TRBV29-1	TRBJ2-3	NA	TGCAGCGTGGCGGGGGGGACAGGGCTATCAAGCACAGATACGCAGTATTTT	CSVAGGTGLSSTDTQYF
TRBV20-1	TRBJ2-1	NA	TGCAGTGCTAGAGATCCTTGGAGGATACACAATGAGCAGTTCTTC	CSARDPWRIHNEQFF
TRBV20-1	TRBJ2-7	NA	TGCAGTGCTAGCCTAGGAGGCTTGGGCCGGATCTACGAGCAGTACTTC	CSASLGGLGRIYEQYF
TRBV27	TRBJ1-1	NA	TGTGCCAGCAGTTTAATCGGGGAAGTCACTGAAGCTTTCTTT	CASSLIGEVTEAFF
TRBV7-3	TRBJ2-1	TRBD2	TGTGCCAGCAGCCGAACTGGCGGGGGGGCTTACAATGAGCAGTTCTTC	CASSRTGGGAYNEQFF
TRBV7-2	TRBJ2-3	NA	TGTGCCAGCAGCTTAGATAGGCAGGGGCGCACAGATACGCAGTATTTT	CASSLDRQGRTDTQYF
TRBV24-1	TRBJ2-1	NA	TGTGCCACCAGTGATCGGCGGGGGCCTACACTCGATGAGCAGTTCTTC	CATSDRRGPTLDEQFF
TRBV20-1	TRBJ2-7	TRBD2	TGCAGTTCAAAGCGGGAGTTCGAGCAGTACTTC	CSSKREFEQYF
TRBV30	TRBJ2-7	NA	TGTGCCTGGAGGGACACGGACACCTACTCCTACGAGCAGTACTTC	CAWRDTDTYSYEQYF
TRBV28	TRBJ1-3	NA	TGTGCCAGCAGTTTAGCAGGGAGGGGAAACACCATATATTTT	CASSLAGRGNTIYF
TRBV4-1	TRBJ2-1	NA	TGCGCCAGCAGCCAAAGGGGCGGCGGGGTCGATGAGCAGTTCTTC	CASSQRGGGVDEQFF
TRBV6-1	TRBJ1-1	NA	TGTGCCAGCAGCCGCGGGCCGAACACTGAAGCTTTCTTT	CASSRGPNTEAFF
TRBV4-2	TRBJ1-1	NA	TGTGCCAGCAGCCCTTCGGGAGACACTGAAGCTTTCTTT	CASSPSGDTEAFF
TRBV7-9	TRBJ2-7	NA	TGTGCCAGCAGTCCCCGACCATACGAGCAGTACTTC	CASSPRPYEQYF
TRBV7-8	TRBJ2-1	NA	TGTGCCAGCAGCACCCCATTACACCTGAGCTCCTACAATGAGCAGTTCTTC	CASSTPLHLSSYNEQFF
TRBV21-1	TRBJ2-1	NA	TGTGCCAGCAGCAAAGACGACGATGAGCAGTTCTTC	CASSKDDDEQFF
TRBV7-8	TRBJ2-7	TRBD1	TGTGCCAGCAGCATGACAGGGCCCCGCGACGAGCAGTACTTC	CASSMTGPRDEQYF
TRBV9	TRBJ2-5	NA	TGTGCCAGCAGCGTAGAGGGGGGCGTCAGCCAAGAGACCCAGTACTTC	CASSVEGGVSQETQYF
TRBV29-1	TRBJ2-7	NA	TGCAGCGTCACTTGGGACTCCAACGGGCCCTACGAGCAGTACTTC	CSVTWDSNGPYEQYF
TRBV4-1	TRBJ1-1	TRBD1	TGCGCCAGCAGCCAATGGCAGGGTGTAGGGACAGATAGAAATATGGGTAAGGGGGACACTGAAGCTTTCTTT	CASSQWQGVGTDRNMGKGDTEAFF
TRBV2	TRBJ2-1	NA	TGTGCCAGCAGTGTGGAGACTAGCTACAATGAGCAGTTCTTC	CASSVETSYNEQFF
TRBV18	TRBJ2-1	NA	TGTGCCAGCTCACCACCAGTAAGCTCCTACAATGAGCAGTTCTTC	CASSPPVSSYNEQFF
TRBV20-1	TRBJ2-5	NA	TGCAGTGCTAACGGGGAGACCCAGTACTTC	CSANGETQYF
TRBV29-1	TRBJ2-5	NA	TGCAGCGTTGCCGGGGGAGAGACCCAGTACTTC	CSVAGGETQYF
TRBV20-1	TRBJ2-6	NA	TGCAGTGCTAGAGATGGGGGTTCTGGGGCCAACGTCCTGACTTTC	CSARDGGSGANVLTF
TRBV20-1	TRBJ2-7	TRBD1	TGCAGTGCTAAAAGGACAGGGGACCGCCACGAGCAGTACTTC	CSAKRTGDRHEQYF
TRBV6-4	TRBJ2-3	TRBD2	TGTGCCAGCAGTGAGGCTAGCGGGAGCACAGATACGCAGTATTTT	CASSEASGSTDTQYF
TRBV16	TRBJ2-7	NA	TGTGCCAGCAGCCAATGGGCGGCTTCTAGCTCCTACGAGCAGTACTTC	CASSQWAASSSYEQYF